The source of this TCR beta chain is a study of blood T cell repertoires in COVID-19. Per the germline V gene, CDR1 is SGHTS and CDR2 is YDEGEE. The CDR3 is 17 amino acids. The ends lost 0 bases at V and 1 base at J; junction bases unmatched: 3. Clones were sequenced by immunoSEQ multiplex PCR, and TCRdb holds only the in-frame ones, with some missing. The sample has approximately 190,000 clones, around four fifths seen once. The chain is built from TRBV5-8 and TRBJ2-1; 11 bases are a match to TRBD2. This TCR came from a man between 25 and 39 years old with active or convalescent COVID-19. Sequences were obtained from peripheral blood. The CDR3 loop reads CASSLGGTSGSYNEQFF. The CDR3 region has the DNA TGTGCCAGCAGCTTGGGGGGGACTAGCGGTTCCTACAATGAGCAGTTCTTC.